This record concerns one TCR beta chain sequence. Its antigen is not known. The data belong to a study of T cell responses to AZD1222 COVID-19 vaccine. Whole-study context: Whether given at about 4 or about 12 weeks, second doses were pooled. Notes on the study in general: No day 14 peak samples; only post-peak repertoires were characterized.

The ends were cut back, 0 bases at V and 4 bases at J, with 10 bases in the middle. Germline-derived CDR1 and CDR2 are SGHVS and FQNEAQ. The CDR3 runs to 16 residues. The table came from immunoSEQ multiplex PCR; TCRdb's copy has only in-frame clones and leaves some out. Of around 180,000 clones in the sample, approximately 86% were seen once. This TCR was sampled from an adult in good health. The chain has TRBV7-8 and TRBJ1-6; tentatively, D is TRBD1 (5 bases). The sequencing here drew on peripheral blood, taken on day 0 of AZD1222 vaccination. Here the CDR3 reads CASSLAWGSYNSPLHF. As DNA, the CDR3 is TGTGCCAGCAGCTTAGCATGGGGGTCGTATAATTCACCCCTCCACTTT.